The sequence of this T cell receptor beta chain was determined in a study of PD-L1 blockade in urothelial cancer. On the study more broadly: Atezolizumab (1,200 mg intravenously every 3 weeks) began in about 2014 for patients.

Measured with immunoSEQ multiplex PCR; TCRdb has only the in-frame clones, and not every one. This sample has about 73,000 clones; about 89% occur once, and the top ten carry 3.4%. Each patient presented with locally advanced or metastatic urothelial carcinoma. V was clipped by 2 bases and J by 4 bases; unmatched bases: 11. The CDR3 has 18 residues. The germline gives CDR1 SGHTA, CDR2 FQGNSA. The clonotype was recovered from a man between 60 and 75 years old with urothelial cancer. The sample was PBMCs, taken around atezolizumab (anti-PD-L1) treatment. The J gene is TRBJ1-3, the V gene TRBV7-2; the match to TRBD1 covers 10 bases. CDR3 loop: CASSLPAAGQGGGNTIYF. CDR3 coding DNA: TGTGCCAGCAGCTTACCCGCCGCCGGACAGGGGGGAGGAAACACCATATATTTT.